The 32 T cell receptor beta chains listed next were all sequenced from one sample in a study of T cell responses to AZD1222 COVID-19 vaccine. Only in-frame clones appear in the TCRdb table, and some are missing; sequencing was by immunoSEQ multiplex PCR. The repertoire has some 110,000 clones, roughly 92% of them found once; the top ten carry roughly 1.6%. This specimen was peripheral blood, taken 28 days after the second AZD1222 dose. The receptors were gathered from an adult who received the AZD1222 COVID-19 vaccine.

The V gene is TRBV2, the J gene TRBJ1-5; 8 bases are shared with TRBD1. The CDR3 covers 13 residues. Looked up from germline, CDR1 is SNHLY and CDR2 is FYNNEI. V lost 5 bases to trimming and J lost 5 bases; unmatched junction nucleotides: 2. The CDR3 region is CASSPTGDQPQHF. The CDR3 DNA reads as TGTGCCAGCAGTCCGACAGGGGATCAGCCCCAGCATTTT.

The chain has TRBV28 and TRBJ1-2; possibly TRBD1 for D (5 bases). Germline CDR1 is MDHEN and CDR2 is SYDVKM. CDR3 length equals 15 residues. V lost 6 bases to trimming and J lost 8 bases, with 22 bases between them. DNA of the CDR3: TGTGCCAGCAGCACGCAACAGCTTTTATCAGGGGGCTACACCTTC. Protein: CASSTQQLLSGGYTF.

This rearrangement joins TRBV30 to TRBJ1-4; possibly TRBD1 for D (6 bases). Between the trimmed V and J ends, which lost 2 bases and 11 bases, there was a span of 12 bases. This CDR3 spans 12 amino acids. Germline loops: CDR1 GTSNPN, CDR2 SVGIG (reference sequence). The CDR3 sequence is CAWSTGLGKLFF. The CDR3, as DNA: TGTGCCTGGAGTACAGGGTTGGGCAAACTGTTTTTT.

The rearrangement joins TRBV4-1 to TRBJ2-5; weak D call: TRBD2 (6 bases). CDR1 and CDR2 from the germline V gene are MGHRA and YSYEKL. The CDR3 runs to 15 residues. The V end was cut by 4 bases, the J end by 1 base, with 13 bases between. CDR3 nucleotides: TGCGCCAGCAGCCCCTCGGGGACTGGCCAAGAGACCCAGTACTTC. It translates to CASSPSGTGQETQYF.

The chain links TRBV19 to TRBJ1-4, with D possibly being TRBD1 (5 bases). The CDR3 runs to 15 residues. V was cut by 3 bases and J by 4 bases, with 12 bases left in between. Per germline, CDR1 LNHDA and CDR2 SQIVND (reference sequence). The CDR3 sequence: CASSIAGGNNEKLFF. The DNA for the CDR3 is TGTGCCAGTAGTATTGCTGGGGGAAATAATGAAAAACTGTTTTTT.

This chain links TRBV27 with TRBJ1-2; unclear D gene. This CDR3 contains 13 residues. Trimming cost V 2 bases and J 7 bases, with 11 bases left between them. Germline assignment: CDR1 MNHEY and CDR2 SMNVEV (reference sequence). The CDR3 loop is CASSLTPKSGYTF. The CDR3, as DNA: TGTGCCAGCAGTTTAACCCCGAAGTCTGGCTACACCTTC.

This rearrangement joins TRBV19 to TRBJ1-1; D gene ambiguous. The germline gives CDR1 LNHDA, CDR2 SQIVND (reference sequence). Trimming took 6 bases from V and 8 from J, leaving 16 bases between them. The CDR3 loop spans 13 amino acids. As DNA, the CDR3 is TGTGCCAGTAGAGGGCAGTCCAAAACCGAAGCTTTCTTT. It encodes CASRGQSKTEAFF. The full variable domain, its missing parts supplied by reference TRBV19 and TRBJ1-1, is DGGITQSPKYLFRKEGQNVTLSCEQNLNHDAMYWYRQDPGQGLRLIYYSQIVNDFQKGDIAEGYSVSREKKESFPLTVTSAQKNPTAFYLCASRGQSKTEAFFGQGTRLTVV.

V is TRBV7-3 and J is TRBJ2-2, with D perhaps assigned TRBD1 or TRBD2 (5 bases each). Per the germline V gene, CDR1 is SGHTA and CDR2 is FQGTGA. V gave up 4 bases and J gave up 6 bases, with 12 bases separating them. The CDR3 contains 14 residues. DNA for the CDR3: TGTGCCAGCAGCTCCGGGACCCACGCCGGGGAGCTGTTTTTT. Residues: CASSSGTHAGELFF.

This chain uses TRBV5-1 with TRBJ2-1; perhaps TRBD2 as D (5 bases). This CDR3 is 13 amino acids long. Trimming stripped 0 bases from V and 9 bases from J, with 10 bases between. Germline-derived CDR1 and CDR2 are SGHRS and YFSETQ. CDR3 sequence (DNA): TGCGCCAGCAGCTTGGCCCGACTAACTGAGCAGTTCTTC. Translated, it gives CASSLARLTEQFF.

A single count supports this clone. The rearrangement links TRBV5-6 to TRBJ2-5; D remains ambiguous. Trimming cost V 0 bases and J 5 bases, with 5 bases left between them. The germline CDR1 and CDR2 sequences are SGHDT and YYEEEE. This CDR3 is built from 12 residues. DNA of the CDR3: TGTGCCAGCAGCTTGGCATATGAGACCCAGTACTTC. This encodes CASSLAYETQYF.

The chain recombines TRBV2 with TRBJ1-2; D call uncertain. There are 14 residues in the CDR3. Trimming left V 3 bases short and J 4 bases short, with 12 bases between. Germline V CDR1 and CDR2: SNHLY, FYNNEI. The DNA of the CDR3 is TGTGCCAGCAGTGAGAGGACCGCGTTCTATGGCTACACCTTC. Translation gives CASSERTAFYGYTF. Together with reference TRBV2 and TRBJ1-2, the CDR3 gives the full variable domain: EPEVTQTPSHQVTQMGQEVILRCVPISNHLYFYWYRQILGQKVEFLVSFYNNEISEKSEIFDDQFSVERPDGSNFTLKIRSTKLEDSAMYFCASSERTAFYGYTFGSGTRLTVV.

This clone turned up a few times. The chain joins TRBV6-4 to TRBJ2-1, with a tentative D call TRBD2 (6 bases). The germline V gene has CDR1 MRHNA and CDR2 SNTAGT. This CDR3 region has 14 residues. Trimming removed 5 bases from V and 6 bases from J, with 14 bases in between. The CDR3 bases are TGTGCCAGCAGTAATCCGGGAGTATCCAATGAGCAGTTCTTC. This translates into CASSNPGVSNEQFF.

The chain uses TRBV11-1 and TRBJ2-5; no definite D call. Trimming left V 5 bases short and J 5 bases short, with 12 bases between. The CDR3 is made up of 13 amino acids. Per the germline V gene, CDR1 is SGHAT and CDR2 is FQDESV (reference sequence). CDR3 DNA: TGTGCCAGCAGCCAAAACAGTTTGGAGACCCAGTACTTC. This encodes CASSQNSLETQYF.

V gene TRBV3-1 (or the pseudogene TRBV3-2) combines with J gene TRBJ2-7; 8 nucleotides line up with TRBD2. Germline CDR1 reads LGHDT; CDR2 reads YNNKEL (reference sequence). The CDR3 has 14 amino acids. V shed 6 bases and J 2 bases; nucleotides not matched to a gene: 6. CDR3 sequence (DNA): TGTGCCAGCAGTCCAGCGGGAGAGACCTACGAGCAGTACTTC. It specifies CASSPAGETYEQYF.

The CDR3 region is CASSPGGYEQYF. Here the CDR3 DNA reads TGTGCCAGCAGTCCCGGGGGCTACGAGCAGTACTTC. The chain carries TRBV3-1 (or the pseudogene TRBV3-2) and TRBJ2-7; a possible D gene is TRBD2 (6 bases). The CDR3 consists of 12 residues. The V and J ends lost 6 bases and 3 bases respectively, with 9 bases between them. Germline values: CDR1 LGHDT, CDR2 YNNKEL (reference sequence).

The CDR3 is CASSQGTSGGYNEQFF. CDR3 nucleotide sequence: TGCGCCAGCAGCCAAGGGACTAGCGGCGGGTACAATGAGCAGTTCTTC. The rearrangement joins TRBV5-1 to TRBJ2-1; 11 bases are shared with TRBD2. There are 16 residues in the CDR3. Trimming removed 4 bases from V and 4 bases from J; junction bases left unmatched: 7. Germline-derived CDR1 and CDR2 are SGHRS and YFSETQ.

The chain combines TRBV5-1 with TRBJ2-2, with TRBD2 identical over 11 bases. The CDR3 consists of 18 residues. The germline V gene encodes CDR1 SGHRS and CDR2 YFSETQ. Unmatched junction bases numbered 16, after V lost 5 bases and J lost 7 bases. The CDR3: CASRGTTGTSGPGGELFF. The CDR3 coding sequence is TGCGCCAGCAGAGGAACAACCGGGACTAGCGGACCAGGCGGGGAGCTGTTTTTT. The entire variable domain, with the rest obtained from reference TRBV5-1 and TRBJ2-2, is as follows: KAGVTQTPRYLIKTRGQQVTLSCSPISGHRSVSWYQQTPGQGLQFLFEYFSETQRNKGNFPGRFSGRQFSNSRSEMNVSTLELGDSALYLCASRGTTGTSGPGGELFFGEGSRLTVL.

The V gene is TRBV11-2, the J gene TRBJ1-6; D possibly corresponds to TRBD1 (6 bases). CDR1 is SGHAT, CDR2 FQNNGV, per germline. CDR3 length equals 15 residues. V dropped 0 bases and J dropped 7 bases, with 10 bases sitting between them. The CDR3 coding sequence is TGTGCCAGCAGCTTAGACACAGGGAGCAATTCACCCCTCCACTTT. Translation gives CASSLDTGSNSPLHF.

The chain has TRBV24-1 and TRBJ2-7, with D unresolved. The V and J ends lost 4 bases and 0 bases respectively, with 9 bases between them. Germline V gives CDR1 KGHDR, CDR2 SFDVKD. This CDR3 is built from 14 residues. The CDR3 loop reads CATSDSRDSYEQYF. The CDR3 DNA follows: TGTGCCACCAGTGACTCCAGAGACTCCTACGAGCAGTACTTC.

This chain joins TRBV15 and TRBJ2-7, with D possibly TRBD2 on 5 matching bases. The CDR3 is 13 amino acids. Trimming stripped 5 bases from V and 2 bases from J, with 10 bases between. Germline CDR1 reads LNHNV; CDR2 reads YYDKDF (reference sequence). CDR3 sequence: CATSRDRPYEQYF. The CDR3 DNA reads TGTGCCACCAGCCGGGATCGGCCCTACGAGCAGTACTTC.

The chain uses TRBV11-2 and TRBJ2-1; TRBD1 or TRBD2 may be the D gene (5 bases each). V lost 1 base to trimming and J lost 0 bases, with 7 bases between them. This CDR3 region has 15 residues. The germline CDR1 and CDR2 sequences are SGHAT and FQNNGV. The DNA of the CDR3 is TGTGCCAGCAGCTTAGGGGGGAGCTCCTACAATGAGCAGTTCTTC. This gives the protein CASSLGGSSYNEQFF.

The V call is TRBV5-4, the J call TRBJ1-1, with D perhaps TRBD1 (6 bases). Trimming took 4 bases from V and 1 from J, leaving 8 bases between them. The V gene's germline CDR1 is SGHNT and CDR2 YYREEE (reference sequence). This CDR3 is built from 13 residues. The CDR3 protein is CASSETGNTEAFF. CDR3 nucleotide sequence: TGTGCCAGCAGCGAGACAGGGAACACTGAAGCTTTCTTT.

V usage is TRBV7-9 and J usage is TRBJ2-5; maybe TRBD2 (6 bases). There are 16 residues in the CDR3. Germline V CDR1 and CDR2: SEHNR, FQNEAQ (reference sequence). V lost 7 bases to trimming and J lost 5 bases, with 23 bases between them. The CDR3 coding sequence is TGTGCCAGCATTCCTCGGGGGAGGCGGGGTAGGGAGACCCAGTACTTC. Protein: CASIPRGRRGRETQYF.

This rearrangement joins TRBV9 to TRBJ2-4, with D possibly matching TRBD1 (6 bases). Between the trimmed V and J ends, which lost 3 bases and 9 bases, there was a span of 16 bases. The CDR3 runs to 14 residues. Per the germline V gene, CDR1 is SGDLS and CDR2 is YYNGEE. CDR3 sequence (DNA): TGTGCCAGCAGCGAGGGAACCCAGGGGAGCATTCAGTACTTC. The encoded protein is CASSEGTQGSIQYF.

J is TRBJ1-2 and V is TRBV30, with D tentatively TRBD1 (5 bases). Trimming cost V 3 bases and J 7 bases, with 12 bases left between them. CDR1 and CDR2 from the germline V gene are GTSNPN and SVGIG (reference sequence). The CDR3 runs to 12 residues. The CDR3 coding sequence is TGTGCCTGGAGCGCCAGGGTCGGTGGCTACACCTTC. Amino acid sequence: CAWSARVGGYTF.

The chain uses TRBV7-8 and TRBJ1-4; 7 positions match TRBD1. Germline CDR1 is SGHVS and CDR2 is FQNEAQ. The CDR3 consists of 17 residues. V lost 2 bases, J lost 4 bases, and 10 bases stayed unmatched. As DNA, the CDR3 is TGTGCCAGCAGCTTAAGGGGAAGGGGGCAGAATAATGAAAAACTGTTTTTT. This sequence encodes CASSLRGRGQNNEKLFF.

The CDR3 DNA follows: TGTGCCAGCACCCAAGGATGGGGACCTTCACCCCTCCACTTT. Protein sequence: CASTQGWGPSPLHF. The rearrangement uses TRBV27 and TRBJ1-6; D perhaps matches TRBD1 (5 bases). V lost 7 bases to trimming and J lost 9 bases, with 16 bases between them. Germline V gives CDR1 MNHEY, CDR2 SMNVEV (reference sequence). This CDR3 has 14 amino acids.

V and J are TRBV5-5 and TRBJ1-5; 11 bases are a match to TRBD1. Germline V gene sequence: CDR1 SGHKS, CDR2 YYEKEE (reference sequence). The CDR3 contains 15 residues. Trimming cost V 4 bases and J 6 bases; bases outside gene matches: 6. The CDR3 protein is CASSPDRGLGQPQHF. The CDR3, as DNA: TGTGCCAGCAGCCCGGACAGGGGGCTCGGTCAGCCCCAGCATTTT.

The rearrangement links TRBV25-1 to TRBJ2-2, with 9 bases identical to TRBD1. This CDR3 has 16 residues. Germline CDR1 reads MGHDK; CDR2 reads SYGVNS. V shed 4 bases and J 7 bases; nucleotides not matched to a gene: 10. This CDR3 is CASSGNRGHLSGELFF. DNA for the CDR3: TGTGCCAGCAGTGGTAACAGGGGGCATCTCAGCGGGGAGCTGTTTTTT.

The V gene is TRBV7-9, the J gene TRBJ2-5; D remains ambiguous. The CDR3 is 11 residues long. V lost 1 base, J lost 13 bases, and 10 bases lay in between. Germline assignment: CDR1 SEHNR and CDR2 FQNEAQ (reference sequence). The CDR3 DNA follows: TGTGCCAGCAGCTTAGAAGGAACATCGTACTTC. Translation: CASSLEGTSYF.

J is TRBJ2-7 and V is TRBV3-1 (or the pseudogene TRBV3-2); 10 bases are shared with TRBD1. CDR3 length: 14 residues. Germline lookup yields CDR1 LGHDT and CDR2 YNNKEL (reference sequence). The trim removed 4 bases at V and 4 bases at J, leaving 4 bases unmatched. The CDR3 coding sequence is TGTGCCAGCAGCCTCCCGGGACAGGGGTACGAGCAGTACTTC. Its translation: CASSLPGQGYEQYF.

This sequence joins TRBV6-5 and TRBJ2-1; 15 nucleotides align to TRBD2. Germline V gives CDR1 MNHEY, CDR2 SVGAGI. With 6 bases clipped from V and 5 bases from J, the junction kept 2 bases outside the gene matches. The CDR3 extends over 15 amino acids. CDR3 bases: TGTGCCAGCAGACGGACTAGCGGGAGGGACAATGAGCAGTTCTTC. It codes for CASRRTSGRDNEQFF.